Listed below are T cell receptor beta chains from one sample, sequenced in a study of CD8 T cells in ankylosing spondylitis. One entry per CDR3 protein results from TCRdb running MiXCR on the 5' RACE reads. The sample consists of about 540,000 distinct CDR3 sequences, roughly an eighth of them appearing once. What was sequenced was blood, either unsorted or a sorted T cell fraction (not recorded which). These receptors were obtained from a male donor with ankylosing spondylitis. Both conserved end residues are part of each CDR3. Fields, in order: D gene, J gene, clone size, CDR3 length, V gene, CDR3 DNA, CDR3 protein. A D gene is named only where the DNA matches it firmly. The size of a clone is reported for some rows only, either as once, few or many, or as a class for expanded clones.

. TRBJ2-1 few 16 TRBV20-1 TGCAGTGCCGAAGGAGGGACAGATAGCTCCTACAATGAGCAGTTCTTC CSAEGGTDSSYNEQFF
. TRBJ1-6 . 17 TRBV12-3/TRBV12-4 TGTGCCAGCAAATGGGGCACTTCGAGCTCCTATAATTCACCCCTCCACTTT CASKWGTSSSYNSPLHF
. TRBJ2-7 . 13 TRBV12-3/TRBV12-4 TGTGCCAGCAGTTTAGAAGTTGGATACGAGCAGTACTTC CASSLEVGYEQYF
TRBD1 TRBJ2-5 few 14 TRBV5-1 TGCGCCAGCAGCTGGAAGGACAGGCAGGAGACCCAGTACTTC CASSWKDRQETQYF
. TRBJ1-2 few 13 TRBV20-1 TGCAGTGCTCAACTCGGACAGTTCTATGGCTACACCTTC CSAQLGQFYGYTF
TRBD1 TRBJ1-3 . 15 TRBV2 TGTGCCAGCAGTCGGGACAGTTCAGCTGGAAACACCATATATTTT CASSRDSSAGNTIYF
. TRBJ2-3 . 20 TRBV5-1 TGCGCCAGCAGCTTGGGCCGGACAGTCCCAAGTTGGGTAGACACAGATACGCAGTATTTT CASSLGRTVPSWVDTDTQYF
. TRBJ2-3 few 15 TRBV11-2 TGTGCCAGCAGCTTCGACGGGGGTAGCACAGATACGCAGTATTTT CASSFDGGSTDTQYF
TRBD1 TRBJ1-5 . 15 TRBV6-1 TGTGCCAGCAGAAAGGGACAGGAGCTGGATCAGCCCCAGCATTTT CASRKGQELDQPQHF
TRBD1 TRBJ2-7 few 15 TRBV5-1 TGCGCCAGCAGCCCAACAGGGGAGTCCTCCTACGAGCAGTACTTC CASSPTGESSYEQYF
. TRBJ2-2 . 14 TRBV7-7 TGTGCCAGCAGCTCGGCCAGTTACACCGGGGAGCTGTTTTTT CASSSASYTGELFF
TRBD2 TRBJ2-7 many 16 TRBV5-6 TGTGCCAGCAGCTCCCAGGGGGCTAGCGGGAGCTACGAGCAGTACTTC CASSSQGASGSYEQYF
. TRBJ1-1 many 13 TRBV7-9 TGTGCCAGCAGCAAGGGACAGAACACTGAAGCTTTCTTT CASSKGQNTEAFF
. TRBJ2-1 many 14 TRBV29-1 TGCAGCGTTGCCGGCGGCGGCTCCTACAATGAGCAGTTCTTC CSVAGGGSYNEQFF
TRBD1 TRBJ2-2 . 16 TRBV5-6 TGTGCCAGCAGCTTGGTCCCACAGGGGGCGTTCGGGGAGCTGTTTTTT CASSLVPQGAFGELFF
. TRBJ2-1 many 18 TRBV5-1 TGCGCCAGCAGCTTGACTACTCCGGGACGAGGACAAGGTAATGAGCAGTTCTTC CASSLTTPGRGQGNEQFF
. TRBJ1-1 . 15 TRBV29-1 TGCAGCGTTACCGGGACCCGAGGATATGGCACTGAAGCTTTCTTT CSVTGTRGYGTEAFF
TRBD1 TRBJ1-3 . 16 TRBV6-1 TGTGCCAGCAGTGTGAACAGGGGACTCTCTGGAAACACCATATATTTT CASSVNRGLSGNTIYF
. TRBJ2-2 many 17 TRBV15 TGTGCCACCAGCCCTCTTGGGGGGATGTCGAACACCGGGGAGCTGTTTTTT CATSPLGGMSNTGELFF
TRBD2 TRBJ2-1 few 15 TRBV19 TGTGCCAGTAGTACGTCTAGCGGGAGAGTCGATGAGCAGTTCTTC CASSTSSGRVDEQFF
. TRBJ2-3 . 15 TRBV7-6 TGTGCCAGCAGCACAGACTCCTCCCTTGCTCCAACGCAGTATTTT CASSTDSSLAPTQYF
TRBD1 TRBJ1-1 few 14 TRBV10-1 TGCGCCAGCAGTCCGACAGGGCTAGTGACTGAAGCTTTCTTT CASSPTGLVTEAFF
. TRBJ1-4 few 15 TRBV25-1 TGTGCCAGCAGTCGAGGGGGTAATAGAGGTGAAAAACTGTTTTTT CASSRGGNRGEKLFF
TRBD1 TRBJ1-5 . 14 TRBV20-1 TGCAGTGCGCAAAAGACAGGGGAGGGTCAGCCCCAGCATTTT CSAQKTGEGQPQHF
TRBD2 TRBJ2-1 . 15 TRBV13 TGTGCCAGCAGCCCCAGCGGGAGAGCGAACAATGAGCAGTTCTTC CASSPSGRANNEQFF
TRBD2 TRBJ2-1 many 18 TRBV5-1 TGCGCCAGCAGCTTGGGTCGTAGCGGGAGGGGCCATGCCAATGAGCAGTTCTTC CASSLGRSGRGHANEQFF
TRBD2 TRBJ2-3 . 14 TRBV29-1 TGCAGCGTTGAGCCTAGCGGCCTCACAGATACGCAGTATTTT CSVEPSGLTDTQYF
. TRBJ2-3 . 14 TRBV15 TGTGCCACCAGCAGAGATTCGGGCGGAGATACGCAGTATTTT CATSRDSGGDTQYF
TRBD2 TRBJ2-3 few 16 TRBV29-1 TGCAGCGTTCGACCTAGGCTAGCGGGTTTGGCAGATACGCAGTATTTT CSVRPRLAGLADTQYF
TRBD2 TRBJ2-7 few 17 TRBV7-9 TGTGCCAGCAGCTTAGAACCGGGACTAGCGGGATCCTACGAGCAGTACTTC CASSLEPGLAGSYEQYF
. TRBJ2-3 . 14 TRBV7-8 TGTGCCAGCAACACGGGACTTTCCACAGATACGCAGTATTTT CASNTGLSTDTQYF
TRBD1 TRBJ2-1 . 13 TRBV4-1 TGCGCCAGCAGCCACGGGGACAGCCATGAGCAGTTCTTC CASSHGDSHEQFF
TRBD2 TRBJ2-3 . 14 TRBV15 TGTGCCACCGCTTTGGGAGGGGTCACAGATACGCAGTATTTT CATALGGVTDTQYF
TRBD1 TRBJ1-1 few 19 TRBV7-8 TGTGCCAGCAGCAAACGCCCAGCGGGACAGGGGGCCGTGGGCACTGAAGCTTTCTTT CASSKRPAGQGAVGTEAFF
. TRBJ2-1 many 16 TRBV5-4 TGTGCCAGCAGCGTGGACCCGCAAAGCTCCTACAATGAGCAGTTCTTC CASSVDPQSSYNEQFF
TRBD2 TRBJ2-1 . 18 TRBV5-1 TGCGCCAGCAGCTTGGCGGGACTAGCTGGTAATTCCTACAATGAGCAGTTCTTC CASSLAGLAGNSYNEQFF
. TRBJ2-1 . 15 TRBV3-1 TGTGCCAGCAGCCAAGAGGGCGGGACCTACAATGAGCAGTTCTTC CASSQEGGTYNEQFF
TRBD2 TRBJ2-1 . 16 TRBV12-3/TRBV12-4 TGTGCCAGCGGACCAATTATAGCGGGAGCCTACAATGAGCAGTTCTTC CASGPIIAGAYNEQFF
TRBD2 TRBJ2-1 . 16 TRBV4-1 TGCGCCAGCAGCCTCTCGCGGGAGCTACCCTACAATGAGCAGTTCTTC CASSLSRELPYNEQFF
TRBD2 TRBJ2-1 few 15 TRBV2 TGTGCCAGCAGTGAATCCGGACTAGCGGGAACGGAGCAGTTCTTC CASSESGLAGTEQFF
. TRBJ1-5 . 14 TRBV5-1 TGCGCCAGCAGACCTGGGGGGGGTGACCAGCCCCAGCATTTT CASRPGGGDQPQHF
. TRBJ1-3 few 12 TRBV25-1 TGTGCCAGCACCTCAGGTGGAAACACCATATATTTT CASTSGGNTIYF
. TRBJ2-7 . 14 TRBV11-2 TGTGCCAGCAGCTCCCGGGCTTACAATGACGAGCAGTACTTC CASSSRAYNDEQYF
. TRBJ2-1 . 14 TRBV2 TGTGCCAGCAAGGGTAGCGGCTATTACAATGAGCAGTTCTTC CASKGSGYYNEQFF
. TRBJ1-3 few 14 TRBV2 TGTGCCAGCACCCAGGACAGCTCTGGAAACACCATATATTTT CASTQDSSGNTIYF